One sample yielded the 14 T cell receptor beta chains listed below, sequenced in a study of cytomegalovirus exposure and HLA in healthy donors. It was with 60 Vbeta and 13 Jbeta primers that the PCR ran. Assay: immunoSEQ multiplex PCR; the TCRdb copy retains only in-frame clones and omits some. The table includes roughly 110,000 clones, 60% to 85% detected once. Sequencing was performed on PBMCs. The receptors were sampled from a male donor in good health and CMV-seropositive.

This chain links TRBV7-2 with TRBJ1-5, with a possible D match to TRBD1 (6 bases). V was cut by 3 bases and J by 4 bases, with 10 bases left in between. Germline CDR1 reads SGHTA; CDR2 reads FQGNSA. The CDR3 totals 14 residues. The CDR3: CASSFRGGNQPQHF. The CDR3 region has the DNA TGTGCCAGCAGCTTCAGGGGTGGGAATCAGCCCCAGCATTTT. Combining the CDR3 with reference TRBV7-2 and TRBJ1-5 gives the whole variable domain GAGVSQSPSNKVTEKGKDVELRCDPISGHTALYWYRQSLGQGLEFLIYFQGNSAPDKSGLPSDRFSAERTGGSVSTLTIQRTQQEDSAVYLCASSFRGGNQPQHFGDGTRLSIL.

The V gene is TRBV30, the J gene TRBJ2-7; 11 bases agree with TRBD1. Germline V gene data show CDR1 as GTSNPN and CDR2 as SVGIG (reference sequence). V lost 3 bases, J lost 3 bases, and 4 bases stayed unmatched. This CDR3 has 14 residues. This CDR3 reads CAWRDRGLLYEQYF. CDR3 bases: TGTGCCTGGAGGGACAGGGGGCTACTCTACGAGCAGTACTTC.

The chain combines TRBV28 with TRBJ2-7, with 8 bases that match TRBD1. The CDR3 contains 18 residues. V lost 3 bases, J lost 0 bases, and 13 bases stayed unmatched. Germline V gene data show CDR1 as MDHEN and CDR2 as SYDVKM. The CDR3 spells CASSFLVEEDRVSYEQYF. In DNA form, the CDR3 reads TGTGCCAGCAGTTTCCTCGTCGAGGAGGACAGGGTCTCCTACGAGCAGTACTTC.

This rearrangement joins TRBV19 to TRBJ2-1; TRBD2 matches 12 bases. The CDR3 covers 16 residues. Trimming removed 5 bases from V and 1 base from J; junction bases left unmatched: 3. Germline V lookup: CDR1 LNHDA, CDR2 SQIVND (reference sequence). CDR3 residues: CASSLLAGGSYNEQFF. The CDR3 DNA is TGTGCCAGTAGTTTACTAGCGGGAGGTTCCTACAATGAGCAGTTCTTC.

The rearrangement links TRBV5-1 to TRBJ2-5; D might be TRBD2 (6 bases). From germline, CDR1 is SGHRS and CDR2 YFSETQ. Trimming shortened V by 2 bases and J by 2 bases, and 16 bases separated the two germline ends. The CDR3 consists of 16 residues. For the CDR3, the DNA is TGCGCCAGCAGCTTCGCGGGGAGTGGGGAGCAAGAGACCCAGTACTTC. Protein: CASSFAGSGEQETQYF.

In its sample, this clone was seen a few times. The chain couples TRBV9 to TRBJ2-1; D gene ambiguous. Trimming took off 4 bases at V and 11 bases at J, with 16 bases between the two ends. Per germline, CDR1 SGDLS and CDR2 YYNGEE. The CDR3 length is 13 residues. DNA of the CDR3: TGTGCCAGCAGCACCACCCTTCTTGCGCAGCAGTTCTTC. Protein sequence: CASSTTLLAQQFF. The whole variable domain, remainder taken from reference TRBV9 and TRBJ2-1, is DSGVTQTPKHLITATGQRVTLRCSPRSGDLSVYWYQQSLDQGLQFLIQYYNGEERAKGNILERFSAQQFPDLHSELNLSSLELGDSALYFCASSTTLLAQQFFGPGTRLTVL.

The chain employs TRBV9 and TRBJ2-7; possible D gene TRBD2, 6 bases. The CDR3 runs 13 residues. V shed 0 bases and J shed 2 bases, with 6 bases lying between them. Germline assignment: CDR1 SGDLS and CDR2 YYNGEE. CDR3 DNA: TGTGCCAGCAGCGTAGGACTAGCCTACGAGCAGTACTTC. Translation gives CASSVGLAYEQYF.

A word on this clone: This sample includes further DNA sequences coding for the same CDR3. V usage is TRBV18 and J usage is TRBJ2-5; 9 bases are a match to TRBD2. The J segment lost 5 bases and the V segment lost 3 bases, leaving 1 base of the junction unmatched. CDR3 length: 13 amino acids. The germline CDR1 and CDR2 sequences are KGHSH and LQKENI. The CDR3 nucleotides are TGTGCCAGCTCACCGGGACTAGCCGAGACCCAGTACTTC. Encoded protein: CASSPGLAETQYF.

The V call is TRBV7-3, the J call TRBJ2-3, with 9 bases identical to TRBD1. The ends lost 1 base at V and 3 bases at J; junction bases unmatched: 5. CDR3 length: 16 amino acids. Germline values: CDR1 SGHTA, CDR2 FQGTGA. In DNA form, the CDR3 reads TGTGCCAGCAGCTTAATGGTAGGGACAGGGACAGATACGCAGTATTTT. This codes for CASSLMVGTGTDTQYF.

The chain has TRBV4-2 and TRBJ2-3; possible D gene TRBD1, 5 bases. Germline-derived CDR1 and CDR2 are LGHNA and YNFKEQ. The V and J ends lost 0 bases and 2 bases respectively, with 18 bases between them. The length of the CDR3 is 18 residues. The CDR3 sequence is CASSQDLGVHGSTDTQYF. The CDR3 DNA reads TGTGCCAGCAGCCAAGATCTAGGGGTCCACGGGTCCACAGATACGCAGTATTTT.

The rearrangement uses TRBV4-1 and TRBJ1-1; 10 nucleotides match TRBD1. Losses at the gene ends were 5 bases for V and 5 bases for J; bases not matched to a gene: 11. Germline V gene sequence: CDR1 MGHRA, CDR2 YSYEKL. There are 16 residues in the CDR3. The CDR3 bases are TGCGCCAGCAGCGCCCGACAGGGGGCGCAAGGGACTGAAGCTTTCTTT. Encoded protein: CASSARQGAQGTEAFF.

This clone showed up just a few times. J is TRBJ1-5 and V is TRBV7-6; 12 bases agree with TRBD1. The CDR3 covers 18 residues. V gave up 5 bases and J gave up 0 bases; unmatched junction bases: 8. Germline V gene sequence: CDR1 SGHVS, CDR2 FNYEAQ. CDR3 coding DNA: TGTGCCAGCAGCGGGGACAGGGGGCAAGGTAGTAGCAATCAGCCCCAGCATTTT. Protein product: CASSGDRGQGSSNQPQHF.

The chain uses TRBV25-1 and TRBJ2-7; 9 bases map to TRBD2. The CDR3 covers 16 residues. V was clipped by 1 base and J by 4 bases; unmatched bases: 8. Germline V CDR1 and CDR2: MGHDK, SYGVNS. As DNA, the CDR3 is TGTGCCAGCAGTGAATCCCGGCTAGCGGGGATGTACGAGCAGTACTTC. Translated, it gives CASSESRLAGMYEQYF.

J is TRBJ2-7 and V is TRBV13, with TRBD2 matching 8 bases. This CDR3 region has 17 residues. Looked up from germline, CDR1 is PRHDT and CDR2 is FYEKMQ (reference sequence). The V gene end was trimmed by 5 bases and the J gene end by 2 bases; junction bases not matched to a gene: 14. CDR3: CASSQSAQTSVAYEQYF. The CDR3 DNA follows: TGTGCCAGCAGCCAAAGTGCCCAGACTAGCGTGGCCTACGAGCAGTACTTC.